This T cell receptor beta chain was documented in a study of beta chain features in type 1 diabetes. General study points: TCRB CDR3 length was moderately but significantly reduced in all four CD4+ subsets of Type 1 diabetes patients.

In regard to this clone: Its antigen remains unidentified.

Every bit of the isolated RNA underwent reverse transcription, so sequencing read expressed TCRB transcripts. The protocol was immunoSEQ multiplex PCR, while the TCRdb copy is restricted to in-frame clones and leaves out a portion. The sample consists of 280,000 or so clones, roughly 15% of them appearing once. The source of this sequence is a man between 18 and 29 years old with type 1 diabetes. Material: naive CD4+ T cells from blood.

As DNA, the CDR3 is TGTGCCAGCAGCTCAATACGTGACAGGGGGCAAGCTTTCTTT. Translated: CASSSIRDRGQAFF. This chain links TRBV6-5 with TRBJ1-1; 10 bases agree with TRBD1. V dropped 6 bases and J dropped 9; count of bases not matched to a gene: 10. CDR1 and CDR2 (germline): MNHEY, SVGAGI. The CDR3 loop spans 14 amino acids.